What follows describes a single T cell receptor beta chain. No antigen is known for it. These data come from a study of cytomegalovirus exposure and HLA in healthy donors. Findings of the study overall: Presence/absence results assume similar sequencing depth per donor, which may not hold.

Trimming pared 0 bases from V and 3 bases from J, leaving 6 bases between. CDR1 GTSNPN and CDR2 SVGIG come from the germline V gene (reference sequence). CDR3 length equals 12 residues. Researchers ran the PCR with 60 Vbeta and 13 Jbeta primers. TCRdb's table, derived via immunoSEQ multiplex PCR, lists solely in-frame clones and lacks some. The sample lists around 150,000 clones, more than 75% occurring once. Material for sequencing was PBMCs. The sequence derives from a woman in her twenties or thirties in good health and CMV-seronegative. This chain connects TRBV30 to TRBJ2-7; D unclear. CDR3 amino acids: CAWSVLGYEQYF. CDR3 sequence (DNA): TGTGCCTGGAGTGTACTTGGCTACGAGCAGTACTTC.